The 5 T cell receptor beta chains listed next were all sequenced from one sample in a study of shared T cell receptors in the human thymus. Clones were sequenced by immunoSEQ multiplex PCR, and TCRdb holds only the in-frame ones, with some missing. The sample yields some 640,000 clones, more than 75% seen once. The sample was also linked to a second study, of human thymus T cells.

The sequencing sample was made of thymocytes. The source of these receptors is a boy in the first two years of life with a congenital heart defect.

This chain connects TRBV15 to TRBJ1-4, with TRBD1 identical over 7 bases. Germline assignment: CDR1 LNHNV and CDR2 YYDKDF (reference sequence). CDR3 length: 17 amino acids. The ends lost 0 bases at V and 7 bases at J; junction bases unmatched: 11. As DNA, the CDR3 is TGTGCCACCAGCAGAGAATTGGAAGGGGGCGCGGGTGAAAAACTGTTTTTT. Protein sequence: CATSRELEGGAGEKLFF.

The chain combines TRBV5-1 with TRBJ2-5; 10 bases map to TRBD2. CDR1 and CDR2 (germline): SGHRS, YFSETQ. The V gene end was trimmed by 1 base and the J gene end by 5 bases; junction bases not matched to a gene: 5. The CDR3 spans 15 residues. CDR3 nucleotide sequence: TGCGCCAGCAGCTTGAACCTAGCGGGAGTGGAGACCCAGTACTTC. Amino acids: CASSLNLAGVETQYF.

V usage is TRBV6-1 and J usage is TRBJ2-7; no definite D call. V lost 1 base and J lost 2, with 24 bases in between. CDR1 is MNHNS and CDR2 is SASEGT in the germline V gene. This CDR3 is built from 19 residues. The CDR3 spells CASSEGPRPDRTPAYEQYF. The CDR3 DNA reads as TGTGCCAGCAGTGAAGGGCCCAGGCCCGACCGAACCCCTGCCTACGAGCAGTACTTC.

V gene TRBV7-9 combines with J gene TRBJ1-5; no clear D. Germline CDR1 reads SEHNR; CDR2 reads FQNEAQ (reference sequence). V gave up 5 bases and J gave up 4 bases, with 12 bases separating them. The CDR3 runs 14 residues. The chain's CDR3 is CASSPQAPNQPQHF. Written as DNA, the CDR3 is TGTGCCAGCAGCCCCCAGGCCCCAAATCAGCCCCAGCATTTT.

J is TRBJ2-1 and V is TRBV9; 11 bases match TRBD1. The germline gives CDR1 SGDLS, CDR2 YYNGEE. The CDR3 totals 15 residues. The J segment lost 8 bases and the V segment lost 2 bases, leaving 6 bases of the junction unmatched. Here the CDR3 reads CASSVWTGGLDEQFF. CDR3 coding DNA: TGTGCCAGCAGCGTTTGGACAGGGGGCTTGGATGAGCAGTTCTTC. The variable domain in full, with the rest retrieved from reference TRBV9 and TRBJ2-1, is DSGVTQTPKHLITATGQRVTLRCSPRSGDLSVYWYQQSLDQGLQFLIQYYNGEERAKGNILERFSAQQFPDLHSELNLSSLELGDSALYFCASSVWTGGLDEQFFGPGTRLTVL.